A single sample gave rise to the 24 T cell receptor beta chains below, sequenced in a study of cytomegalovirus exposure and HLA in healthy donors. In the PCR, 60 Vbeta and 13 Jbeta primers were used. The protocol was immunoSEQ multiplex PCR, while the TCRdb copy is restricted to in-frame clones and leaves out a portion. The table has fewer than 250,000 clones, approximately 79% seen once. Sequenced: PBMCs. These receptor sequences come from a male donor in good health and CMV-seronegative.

The CDR3 spells CASSLTGTGYTF. The CDR3 DNA reads as TGTGCCAGCAGCCTTACAGGGACTGGCTACACCTTC. The V gene is TRBV7-8, the J gene TRBJ1-2; possibly TRBD1 for D (6 bases). There are 12 residues in the CDR3. Germline loops: CDR1 SGHVS, CDR2 FQNEAQ. V was shortened by 5 bases and J by 7 bases, with 11 bases between the two germline ends.

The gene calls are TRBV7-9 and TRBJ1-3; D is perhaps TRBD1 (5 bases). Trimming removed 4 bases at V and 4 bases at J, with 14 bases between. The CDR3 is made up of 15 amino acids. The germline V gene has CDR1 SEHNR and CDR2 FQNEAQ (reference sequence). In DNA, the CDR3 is TGTGCCAGCAGCTCGTTCGCGGGGGTCGGAAACACCATATATTTT. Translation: CASSSFAGVGNTIYF. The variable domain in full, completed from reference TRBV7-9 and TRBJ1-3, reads DTGVSQNPRHKITKRGQNVTFRCDPISEHNRLYWYRQTLGQGPEFLTYFQNEAQLEKSRLLSDRFSAERPKGSFSTLEIQRTEQGDSAMYLCASSSFAGVGNTIYFGEGSWLTVV.

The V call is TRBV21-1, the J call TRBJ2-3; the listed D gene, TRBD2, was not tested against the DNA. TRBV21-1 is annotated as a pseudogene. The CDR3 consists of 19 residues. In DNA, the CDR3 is TGTGCCAGCAGCTACGGACGTACGTCCCCGGGACTAGTTACAGATACGCAGTATTTT. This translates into CASSYGRTSPGLVTDTQYF.

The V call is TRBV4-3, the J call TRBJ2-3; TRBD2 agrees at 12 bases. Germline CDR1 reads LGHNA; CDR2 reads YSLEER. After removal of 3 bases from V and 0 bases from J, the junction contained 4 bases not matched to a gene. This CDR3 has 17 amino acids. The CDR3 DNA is TGCGCCAGCAGCCACGCTAGCGGGAGGGCTAGCACAGATACGCAGTATTTT. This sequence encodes CASSHASGRASTDTQYF.

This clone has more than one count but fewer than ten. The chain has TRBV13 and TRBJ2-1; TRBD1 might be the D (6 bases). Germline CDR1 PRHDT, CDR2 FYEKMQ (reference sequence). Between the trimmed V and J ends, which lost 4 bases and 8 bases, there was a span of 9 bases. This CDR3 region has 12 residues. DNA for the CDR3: TGTGCCAGCAGCTACGACAGGTATGAGCAGTTCTTC. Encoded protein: CASSYDRYEQFF.

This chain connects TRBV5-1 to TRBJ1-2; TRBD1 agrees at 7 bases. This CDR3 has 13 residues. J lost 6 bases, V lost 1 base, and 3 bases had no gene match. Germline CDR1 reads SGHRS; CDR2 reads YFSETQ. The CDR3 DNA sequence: TGCGCCAGCAGCTTGAACAGGGGAGATGGCTACACCTTC. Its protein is CASSLNRGDGYTF.

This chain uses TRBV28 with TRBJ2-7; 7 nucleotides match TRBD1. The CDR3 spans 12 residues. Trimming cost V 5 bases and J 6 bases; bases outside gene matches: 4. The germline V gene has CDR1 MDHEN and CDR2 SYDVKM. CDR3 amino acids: CASSEDRVEQYF. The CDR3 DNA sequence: TGTGCCAGCAGTGAAGACAGGGTCGAGCAGTACTTC.

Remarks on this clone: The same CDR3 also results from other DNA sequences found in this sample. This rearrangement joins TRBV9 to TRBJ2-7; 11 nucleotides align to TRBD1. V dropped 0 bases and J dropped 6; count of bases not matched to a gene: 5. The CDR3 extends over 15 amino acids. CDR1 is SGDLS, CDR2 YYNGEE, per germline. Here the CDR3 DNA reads TGTGCCAGCAGCGTAGCCGGACAGGGGGCAGGCGAGCAGTACTTC. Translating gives CASSVAGQGAGEQYF.

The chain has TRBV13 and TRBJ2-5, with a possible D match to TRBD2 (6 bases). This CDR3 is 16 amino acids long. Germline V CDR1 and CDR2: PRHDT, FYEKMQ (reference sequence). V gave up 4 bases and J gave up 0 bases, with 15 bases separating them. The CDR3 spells CASSSRGWGDQETQYF. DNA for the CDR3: TGTGCCAGCAGCTCCCGGGGGTGGGGGGACCAAGAGACCCAGTACTTC.

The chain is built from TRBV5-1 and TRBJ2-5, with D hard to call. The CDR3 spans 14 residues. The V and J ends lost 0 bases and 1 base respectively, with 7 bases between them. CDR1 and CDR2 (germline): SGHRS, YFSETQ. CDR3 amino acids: CASSLVGVQETQYF. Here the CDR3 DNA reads TGCGCCAGCAGCTTGGTCGGAGTCCAAGAGACCCAGTACTTC.

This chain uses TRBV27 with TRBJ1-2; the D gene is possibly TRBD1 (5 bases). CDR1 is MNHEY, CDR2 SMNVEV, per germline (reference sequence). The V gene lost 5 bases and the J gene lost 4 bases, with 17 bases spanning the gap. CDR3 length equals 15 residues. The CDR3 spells CASSRGGERIYGYTF. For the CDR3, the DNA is TGTGCCAGCAGTCGGGGAGGGGAACGGATCTATGGCTACACCTTC.

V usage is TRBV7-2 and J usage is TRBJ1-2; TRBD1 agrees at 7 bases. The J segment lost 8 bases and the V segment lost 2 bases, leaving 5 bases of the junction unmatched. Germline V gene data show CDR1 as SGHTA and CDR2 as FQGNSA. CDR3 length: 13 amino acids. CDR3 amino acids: CASSLKGGYGYTF. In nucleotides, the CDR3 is TGTGCCAGCAGCTTAAAAGGGGGCTACGGCTACACCTTC.

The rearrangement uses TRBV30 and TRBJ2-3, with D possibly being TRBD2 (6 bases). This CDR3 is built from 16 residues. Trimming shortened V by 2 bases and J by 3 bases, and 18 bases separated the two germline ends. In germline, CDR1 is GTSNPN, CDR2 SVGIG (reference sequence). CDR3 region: CAWSPPGAFPTDTQYF. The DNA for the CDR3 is TGTGCCTGGAGTCCCCCGGGAGCGTTTCCGACAGATACGCAGTATTTT.

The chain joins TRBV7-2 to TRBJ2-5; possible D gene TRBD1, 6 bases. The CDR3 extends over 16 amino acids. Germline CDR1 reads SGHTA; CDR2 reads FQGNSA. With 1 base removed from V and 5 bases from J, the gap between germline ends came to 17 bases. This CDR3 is CASSLEIDRTIETQYF. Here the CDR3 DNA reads TGTGCCAGCAGCTTAGAGATAGACAGGACCATCGAGACCCAGTACTTC.

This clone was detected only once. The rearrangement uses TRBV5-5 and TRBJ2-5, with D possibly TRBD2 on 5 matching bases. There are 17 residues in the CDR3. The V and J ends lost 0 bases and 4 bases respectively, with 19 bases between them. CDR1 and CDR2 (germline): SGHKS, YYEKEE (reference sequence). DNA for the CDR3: TGTGCCAGCAGCTTGGGGGGTAGCCGAGGGCCGGGAGAGACCCAGTACTTC. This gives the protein CASSLGGSRGPGETQYF.

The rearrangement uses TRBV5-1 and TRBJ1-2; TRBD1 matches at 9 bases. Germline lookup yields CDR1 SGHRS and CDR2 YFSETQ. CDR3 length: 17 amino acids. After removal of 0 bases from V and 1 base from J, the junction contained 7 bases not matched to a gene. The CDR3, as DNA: TGCGCCAGCAGCTTGGGGGGACAGGGAATCGATAACTATGGCTACACCTTC. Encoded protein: CASSLGGQGIDNYGYTF.

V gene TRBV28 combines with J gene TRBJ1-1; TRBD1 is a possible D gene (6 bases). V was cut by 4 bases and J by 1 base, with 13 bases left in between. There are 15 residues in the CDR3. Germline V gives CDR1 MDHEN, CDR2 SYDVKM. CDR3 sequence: CASSSPRGTNTEAFF. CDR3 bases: TGTGCCAGCAGTTCCCCCAGGGGCACGAACACTGAAGCTTTCTTT.

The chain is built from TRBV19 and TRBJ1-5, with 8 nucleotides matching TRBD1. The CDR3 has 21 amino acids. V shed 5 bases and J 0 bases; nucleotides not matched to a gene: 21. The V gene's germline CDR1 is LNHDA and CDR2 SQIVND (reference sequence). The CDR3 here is CASSLLQGAALLPYSNQPQHF. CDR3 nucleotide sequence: TGTGCCAGTAGTCTCCTTCAGGGGGCTGCACTTCTGCCATATAGCAATCAGCCCCAGCATTTT. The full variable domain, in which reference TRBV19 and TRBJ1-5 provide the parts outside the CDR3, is DGGITQSPKYLFRKEGQNVTLSCEQNLNHDAMYWYRQDPGQGLRLIYYSQIVNDFQKGDIAEGYSVSREKKESFPLTVTSAQKNPTAFYLCASSLLQGAALLPYSNQPQHFGDGTRLSIL.

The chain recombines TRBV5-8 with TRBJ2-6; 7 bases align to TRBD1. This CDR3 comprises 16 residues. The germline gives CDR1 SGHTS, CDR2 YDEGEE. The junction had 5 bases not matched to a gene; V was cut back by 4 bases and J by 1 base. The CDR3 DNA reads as TGTGCCAGCAGCCTGGGACAGTTATCTGGGGCCAACGTCCTGACTTTC. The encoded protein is CASSLGQLSGANVLTF.

The CDR3 loop reads CASSYRGIYTGELFF. In DNA, the CDR3 is TGTGCCAGCAGTTACAGGGGAATTTACACCGGGGAGCTGTTTTTT. The chain has TRBV6-5 and TRBJ2-2, with TRBD1 as a possible D gene (5 bases). The germline V gene encodes CDR1 MNHEY and CDR2 SVGAGI. V was pared by 2 bases and J by 3 bases, with 10 bases between. The CDR3 has 15 residues.

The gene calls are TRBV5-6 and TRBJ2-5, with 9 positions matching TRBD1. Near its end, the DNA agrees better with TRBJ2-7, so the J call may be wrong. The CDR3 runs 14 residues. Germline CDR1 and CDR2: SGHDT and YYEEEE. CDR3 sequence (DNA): TGTGCCAGCAGCTTGGGGGACAGGGCCTACGAGCAGTACTTC. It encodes CASSLGDRAYEQYF.

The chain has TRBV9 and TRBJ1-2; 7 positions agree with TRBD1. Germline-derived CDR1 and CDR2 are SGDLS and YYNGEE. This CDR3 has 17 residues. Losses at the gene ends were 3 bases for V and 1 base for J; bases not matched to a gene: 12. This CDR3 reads CASSALLLRDSNYGYTF. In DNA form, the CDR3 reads TGTGCCAGCAGCGCCCTTCTACTCCGGGACAGTAACTATGGCTACACCTTC.

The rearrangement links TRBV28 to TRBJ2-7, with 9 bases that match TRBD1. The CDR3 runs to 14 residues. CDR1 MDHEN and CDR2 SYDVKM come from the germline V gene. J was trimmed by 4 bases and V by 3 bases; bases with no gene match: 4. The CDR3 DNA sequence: TGTGCCAGCAGTTTTACAGGGGGCGGGTACGAGCAGTACTTC. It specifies CASSFTGGGYEQYF.

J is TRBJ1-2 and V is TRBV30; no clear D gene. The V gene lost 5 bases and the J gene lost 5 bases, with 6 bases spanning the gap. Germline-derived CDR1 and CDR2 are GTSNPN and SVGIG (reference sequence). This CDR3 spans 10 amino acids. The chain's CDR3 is CAWGGYGYTF. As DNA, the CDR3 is TGTGCCTGGGGCGGTTATGGCTACACCTTC.